What follows are 15 T cell receptor beta chains derived from one specimen sequenced in a study of control samples from healthy donors and cancer patients. TCRdb's copy holds only in-frame clones and misses some; the assay was immunoSEQ multiplex PCR. The data contain approximately 94,000 clones, 70% to 85% of them seen just once; the ten biggest clones take up under 50%. Sequencing was carried out using PBMCs. The receptors were sampled from a man aged 65 to 85 with lung cancer.

The chain recombines TRBV14 with TRBJ2-3, with unresolved D. The germline CDR1 and CDR2 sequences are SGHDN and FVKESK. Trimming stripped 2 bases from V and 1 base from J, with 13 bases between. The CDR3 has 16 amino acids. CDR3 in amino acids: CASSQLSESGTDTQYF. In nucleotides, the CDR3 is TGTGCCAGCAGCCAACTGAGCGAATCGGGCACAGATACGCAGTATTTT.

CDR3 in amino acids: CASRSGPGAEQYF. The CDR3, as DNA: TGTGCCAGCAGGAGCGGGCCAGGGGCCGAGCAGTACTTC. The chain employs TRBV2 and TRBJ2-7; D might be TRBD1 or TRBD2, each matching 6 bases. The CDR3 covers 13 residues. Germline CDR1 and CDR2: SNHLY and FYNNEI. V gave up 6 bases and J gave up 6 bases, with 15 bases separating them.

The chain employs TRBV7-9 and TRBJ2-1, with 9 bases lining up with TRBD1. Germline CDR1 SEHNR, CDR2 FQNEAQ (reference sequence). The V gene end was trimmed by 4 bases and the J gene end by 9 bases; junction bases not matched to a gene: 16. The CDR3 extends over 17 amino acids. The CDR3 DNA follows: TGTGCCAGCAGCTCGATAAGCCGGGACAGGGTGGGCATTGAGCAGTTCTTC. Its protein product is CASSSISRDRVGIEQFF.

The rearrangement links TRBV6-6 to TRBJ2-7; TRBD1 agrees at 8 bases. Germline V gene data show CDR1 as MNHNY and CDR2 as SVGAGI (reference sequence). Trimming removed 5 bases from V and 3 bases from J; junction bases left unmatched: 9. CDR3 length equals 15 residues. CDR3 nucleotides: TGTGCCAGCAGTCCCCCCGGGACAGGCCTCTACGAGCAGTACTTC. Protein product: CASSPPGTGLYEQYF.

The rearrangement uses TRBV9 and TRBJ1-1, with D possibly TRBD1 on 5 matching bases. V lost 8 bases and J 6 bases, leaving 17 bases between the germline ends. The CDR3 consists of 13 residues. CDR1 SGDLS and CDR2 YYNGEE come from the germline V gene. The CDR3 region has the DNA TGTGCCAGTCAGAAGGGGCTTCTACCTGAAGCTTTCTTT. It translates to CASQKGLLPEAFF.

This clone was found a few times. This chain joins TRBV7-9 and TRBJ1-4; the match to TRBD1 covers 9 bases. The germline CDR1 and CDR2 sequences are SEHNR and FQNEAQ (reference sequence). V lost 5 bases and J lost 11; bases outside the gene matches: 6. The CDR3 is 13 amino acids. In DNA, the CDR3 is TGTGCCAGCAGCATAACCGGGACAGGGAAACTGTTTTTT. It is translated as CASSITGTGKLFF.

This clone was detected once. The chain is built from TRBV24-1 and TRBJ1-5, with 7 bases identical to TRBD1. Germline V gives CDR1 KGHDR, CDR2 SFDVKD. The trim removed 1 base at V and 2 bases at J, leaving 1 base unmatched. The CDR3 extends over 15 amino acids. CDR3 bases: TGTGCCACCAGTGATTTAACAGGGGGCAATCAGCCCCAGCATTTT. It specifies CATSDLTGGNQPQHF.

This chain links TRBV10-3 with TRBJ2-7; D gene unclear. Trimming removed 0 bases at V and 5 bases at J, with 2 bases between. CDR3 length equals 11 residues. CDR1 is ENHRY and CDR2 is SYGVKD in the germline V gene. CDR3 region: CAISESNEQYF. For the CDR3, the DNA is TGTGCCATCAGTGAGTCTAACGAGCAGTACTTC.

Points on this clone: This same CDR3 is encoded by further DNA sequences in the sample. The chain employs TRBV27 and TRBJ2-3; 7 bases agree with TRBD1. Germline lookup yields CDR1 MNHEY and CDR2 SMNVEV (reference sequence). This CDR3 comprises 14 residues. Trimming removed 6 bases from V and 2 bases from J; junction bases left unmatched: 5. The CDR3 DNA sequence: TGTGCCAGCAGGTCGGGACAGTTCACAGATACGCAGTATTTT. It specifies CASRSGQFTDTQYF.

This chain joins TRBV9 and TRBJ2-7; perhaps TRBD1 as D (6 bases). The CDR3 is 12 residues long. Germline CDR1 is SGDLS and CDR2 is YYNGEE. V lost 4 bases and J lost 4, with 9 bases in between. The CDR3 DNA is TGTGCCAGCAGCCCAGGGGAATACGAGCAGTACTTC. It specifies CASSPGEYEQYF.

The chain has TRBV29-1 and TRBJ2-1; D not resolved. The V end lost 3 bases, the J end lost 14 bases, and 11 bases lay between the germline ends. Germline loops: CDR1 SQVTM, CDR2 ANQGSEA. The CDR3 has 10 amino acids. CDR3 region: CSVDNPRKFF. CDR3 nucleotide sequence: TGCAGCGTTGACAACCCCCGGAAGTTCTTC.

CDR3 nucleotide sequence: TGCGCCAGCAGCTCTGCGGGCTGGGAAACTGAAGCTTTCTTT. It specifies CASSSAGWETEAFF. The chain couples TRBV5-1 to TRBJ1-1; D unclear. The V gene's germline CDR1 is SGHRS and CDR2 YFSETQ. The CDR3 runs 14 residues. V was pared by 3 bases and J by 5 bases, with 14 bases between.

The V and J genes are TRBV27 and TRBJ1-4; 9 nucleotides line up with TRBD1. CDR3 length: 14 amino acids. Germline CDR1 reads MNHEY; CDR2 reads SMNVEV (reference sequence). The J segment lost 8 bases and the V segment lost 6 bases, leaving 7 bases of the junction unmatched. DNA of the CDR3: TGTGCCAGCAGACGACAGGGGGAGAGGGAAAAACTGTTTTTT. It codes for CASRRQGEREKLFF.

The chain employs TRBV2 and TRBJ1-5; D is undetermined. The germline V gene has CDR1 SNHLY and CDR2 FYNNEI. The CDR3 has 16 residues. Trimming cost V 2 bases and J 1 base, with 12 bases left between them. CDR3 residues: CASSEFPQKSNQPQHF. CDR3 nucleotide sequence: TGTGCCAGCAGTGAATTCCCCCAGAAAAGCAATCAGCCCCAGCATTTT.

V usage is TRBV2 and J usage is TRBJ2-2, with 8 nucleotides matching TRBD1. V was pared by 7 bases and J by 7 bases, with 14 bases of the junction left unmatched. The CDR3 is made up of 16 amino acids. Germline CDR1 and CDR2: SNHLY and FYNNEI. CDR3 DNA: TGTGCCAGCACCCGAATTGGACAGGGTAGGGACGGGGAGCTGTTTTTT. Its translation: CASTRIGQGRDGELFF.